This passage covers 28 T cell receptor beta chains from one sample sequenced in a study of T cells in narcolepsy. Assay: immunoSEQ multiplex PCR; the TCRdb copy retains only in-frame clones and omits some. This sample has tens of thousands of clones; roughly 80% occur once, and the top ten carry about 1%. Sequenced material: memory (CD45RA-) CD4+ T cells from blood. These receptors were obtained from a human donor in good health.

The chain carries TRBV7-6 and TRBJ1-3; no firm D call. In germline, CDR1 is SGHVS, CDR2 FNYEAQ. The CDR3 spans 15 residues. V was trimmed by 5 bases and J by 1 base, leaving 12 bases between them. The CDR3 reads CASSRTQESGNTIYF. Written as DNA, the CDR3 is TGTGCCAGCAGCCGCACCCAGGAGTCTGGAAACACCATATATTTT.

This rearrangement joins TRBV19 to TRBJ2-1; TRBD2 matches at 15 bases. The junction had 6 bases not matched to a gene; V was cut back by 5 bases and J by 1 base. The CDR3 has 18 amino acids. CDR1 is LNHDA, CDR2 SQIVND, per germline (reference sequence). CDR3 in DNA: TGTGCCAGTAGTTCGGGACTAGCGGGAGGAAGGTCCTACAATGAGCAGTTCTTC. Translation: CASSSGLAGGRSYNEQFF.

This sequence joins TRBV19 and TRBJ2-1, with 9 bases lining up with TRBD2. V lost 5 bases and J lost 6; bases outside the gene matches: 14. CDR3 length equals 17 residues. Germline lookup yields CDR1 LNHDA and CDR2 SQIVND (reference sequence). This chain's CDR3 is CASSPRGSGSVGNEQFF. DNA for the CDR3: TGTGCCAGTAGTCCCCGGGGTAGCGGGAGTGTGGGCAATGAGCAGTTCTTC.

The gene calls are TRBV11-3 and TRBJ2-3; 9 bases fit TRBD2. The CDR3 loop spans 15 amino acids. Unmatched junction bases numbered 3, after V lost 1 base and J lost 4 bases. Germline CDR1 SGHNT, CDR2 YENEEA. As DNA, the CDR3 is TGTGCCAGCAGCTTAGGGCGGGAGGGCGCAGATACGCAGTATTTT. Translated: CASSLGREGADTQYF.

This chain uses TRBV4-2 with TRBJ1-2; D remains unclear. Germline loops: CDR1 LGHNA, CDR2 YNFKEQ. CDR3 length: 15 amino acids. Trimming took off 0 bases at V and 6 bases at J, with 14 bases between the two ends. The CDR3 DNA follows: TGTGCCAGCAGCCAAGATAGGACCCCGTCGCATGGCTACACCTTC. As protein: CASSQDRTPSHGYTF.

Here the CDR3 DNA reads TGCAGCGTTGAAGGGGACGGCTCCTACAATGAGCAGTTCTTC. This codes for CSVEGDGSYNEQFF. V usage is TRBV29-1 and J usage is TRBJ2-1; D possibly uses TRBD1 or TRBD2 (5 bases each). With 1 base removed from V and 0 bases from J, the gap between germline ends came to 7 bases. The CDR3 consists of 14 residues. Germline CDR1 SQVTM, CDR2 ANQGSEA.

V usage is TRBV6-6 and J usage is TRBJ1-5; D remains unclear. Between the trimmed V and J ends, which lost 2 bases and 6 bases, there was a span of 14 bases. The CDR3 spans 15 residues. The germline CDR1 and CDR2 sequences are MNHNY and SVGAGI (reference sequence). CDR3 loop: CASSYPELVGQPQHF. The DNA of the CDR3 is TGTGCCAGCAGTTACCCAGAGCTGGTCGGTCAGCCCCAGCATTTT.

This clone was picked up one time. This chain links TRBV12-5 with TRBJ2-3, with unresolved D. V was pared by 5 bases and J by 11 bases, with 11 bases between. Germline values: CDR1 LGHNT, CDR2 FRNRAP. The CDR3 sequence is 11 residues long. The CDR3 loop is CASGPREKQYF. CDR3 bases: TGTGCTAGTGGTCCCCGAGAAAAGCAGTATTTT.

V is TRBV7-6 and J is TRBJ1-1; D is unclear. V gave up 0 bases and J gave up 1 base, with 6 bases separating them. CDR1 is SGHVS, CDR2 FNYEAQ, per germline. CDR3 length: 14 amino acids. DNA of the CDR3: TGTGCCAGCAGCTTAGCCTCGGGGAACACTGAAGCTTTCTTT. Translation: CASSLASGNTEAFF.

The chain carries TRBV9 and TRBJ1-4, with a tentative D call TRBD1 (6 bases). The CDR3 spans 14 residues. Germline V gene data show CDR1 as SGDLS and CDR2 as YYNGEE. The V gene lost 0 bases and the J gene lost 8 bases, with 11 bases spanning the gap. This chain's CDR3 is CASSVGQGYEKLFF. The DNA of the CDR3 is TGTGCCAGCAGCGTAGGGCAGGGGTACGAAAAACTGTTTTTT. The full variable domain, in which reference TRBV9 and TRBJ1-4 provide the parts outside the CDR3, is DSGVTQTPKHLITATGQRVTLRCSPRSGDLSVYWYQQSLDQGLQFLIQYYNGEERAKGNILERFSAQQFPDLHSELNLSSLELGDSALYFCASSVGQGYEKLFFGSGTQLSVL.

The V call is TRBV6-5, the J call TRBJ1-2; 7 nucleotides match TRBD1. Trimming at V came to 5 bases and at J to 4 bases, leaving 4 bases not matched to a gene. Per the germline V gene, CDR1 is MNHEY and CDR2 is SVGAGI. The CDR3 is 13 residues long. The CDR3 nucleotides read TGTGCCAGCAGTGACAGGGCGAGCTATGGCTACACCTTC. Translated: CASSDRASYGYTF.

The J gene is TRBJ2-2, the V gene TRBV5-1; no definite D call. CDR3 length: 15 amino acids. V gave up 1 base and J gave up 3 bases, with 10 bases separating them. CDR1 and CDR2 (germline): SGHRS, YFSETQ. CDR3 nucleotide sequence: TGCGCCAGCAGCTTGATGACCTGGGACACCGGGGAGCTGTTTTTT. This sequence encodes CASSLMTWDTGELFF. The full variable domain, in which reference TRBV5-1 and TRBJ2-2 provide the parts outside the CDR3, is KAGVTQTPRYLIKTRGQQVTLSCSPISGHRSVSWYQQTPGQGLQFLFEYFSETQRNKGNFPGRFSGRQFSNSRSEMNVSTLELGDSALYLCASSLMTWDTGELFFGEGSRLTVL.

A single count supports this clone. The gene calls are TRBV4-2 and TRBJ2-7; 7 bases are a match to TRBD2. CDR1 and CDR2 (germline): LGHNA, YNFKEQ. The CDR3 is made up of 15 amino acids. The J segment lost 4 bases and the V segment lost 1 base, leaving 7 bases of the junction unmatched. As DNA, the CDR3 is TGTGCCAGCAGCCAAGCTGGGCTAGCGGCATACGAGCAGTACTTC. As protein: CASSQAGLAAYEQYF.

In this sample, this clone turned up a few times. The chain carries TRBV7-8 and TRBJ1-2; D gene uncertain. The CDR3 is 15 residues long. V lost 3 bases, J lost 4 bases, and 15 bases lay in between. The germline V gene encodes CDR1 SGHVS and CDR2 FQNEAQ. CDR3 sequence reads: CASSLVTDGTYGYTF. The CDR3 nucleotides are TGTGCCAGCAGCTTGGTGACGGACGGCACCTATGGCTACACCTTC.

The count of this clone is one. J is TRBJ2-7 and V is TRBV29-1, with 7 bases identical to TRBD1. Germline trimming cut 7 bases from V and 0 bases from J; bases unmatched to any gene: 6. This CDR3 comprises 13 residues. CDR1 and CDR2 from the germline V gene are SQVTM and ANQGSEA. The CDR3 DNA follows: TGCAGCGCCTCAGGGGGTCCCTCCTACGAGCAGTACTTC. It translates to CSASGGPSYEQYF.

The chain joins TRBV28 to TRBJ1-4; 9 bases match TRBD1. Trimming cost V 5 bases and J 8 bases; bases outside gene matches: 9. Germline V gene data show CDR1 as MDHEN and CDR2 as SYDVKM. The CDR3 runs 15 residues. The CDR3 DNA is TGTGCCAGCAGTCTCCCGGGACAGGGCGAGGAAAAACTGTTTTTT. Translating it yields CASSLPGQGEEKLFF.

The V gene is TRBV7-6, the J gene TRBJ2-1; D gene unclear. Germline V gene lookup returns CDR1 SGHVS and CDR2 FNYEAQ. This CDR3 is built from 15 residues. The V end lost 1 base, the J end lost 4 bases, and 11 bases lay between the germline ends. The CDR3 DNA reads TGTGCCAGCAGCTTAGATTCACGCGAATACAATGAGCAGTTCTTC. It encodes CASSLDSREYNEQFF.

A single count supports this clone. This rearrangement joins TRBV27 to TRBJ2-6; 13 bases align to TRBD2. The CDR3 is 19 amino acids. CDR1 MNHEY and CDR2 SMNVEV come from the germline V gene (reference sequence). J lost 0 bases, V lost 1 base, and 3 bases had no gene match. This CDR3 is CASSLYRTSGSSGANVLTF. In DNA, the CDR3 is TGTGCCAGCAGTTTATACCGGACTAGCGGGAGCTCTGGGGCCAACGTCCTGACTTTC.

J is TRBJ2-2 and V is TRBV10-1; 13 bases map to TRBD2. V trimming: 5 bases; J trimming: 6 bases; junction bases outside the gene matches: 6. The CDR3 is made up of 16 amino acids. Germline V lookup: CDR1 WNHNN, CDR2 SYGVQD (reference sequence). The DNA for the CDR3 is TGCGCCAGCAGTCCTGCACTAGCGGGAGGGCCCGGGGAGCTGTTTTTT. It translates to CASSPALAGGPGELFF.

This chain connects TRBV29-1 to TRBJ2-5; TRBD1 agrees at 7 bases. The length of the CDR3 is 15 residues. Germline V gene lookup returns CDR1 SQVTM and CDR2 ANQGSEA. With 4 bases clipped from V and 2 bases from J, the junction kept 10 bases outside the gene matches. The CDR3 DNA reads TGCAGCGTTGTCGGTACCGGGACAGCGCAAGAGACCCAGTACTTC. This gives the protein CSVVGTGTAQETQYF.

The chain uses TRBV19 and TRBJ2-1; 8 bases align to TRBD2. The length of the CDR3 is 13 residues. The ends lost 2 bases at V and 10 bases at J; junction bases unmatched: 4. Per the germline V gene, CDR1 is LNHDA and CDR2 is SQIVND (reference sequence). This CDR3 is CASSILASGEQFF. The CDR3 coding sequence is TGTGCCAGTAGTATATTAGCTAGCGGGGAGCAGTTCTTC.

Comments on this clone: Its ends do not fully match the called genes, so a read error is possible. V is TRBV7-7 and J is TRBJ2-7; D may be TRBD2 (5 bases). This CDR3 comprises 15 residues. Germline V gene data show CDR1 as SSHAT and CDR2 as FNYEAQ (reference sequence). As DNA, the CDR3 is TGTGCTAGCAGCTTAGCGTTCGGCACACCCTACGAGCAGTACTTC. Translation gives CASSLAFGTPYEQYF.

V is TRBV6-5 and J is TRBJ1-1, with D maybe TRBD1 (6 bases). With 6 bases removed from V and 5 bases from J, the gap between germline ends came to 19 bases. The CDR3 spans 15 residues. Germline V CDR1 and CDR2: MNHEY, SVGAGI. The CDR3: CASRDNRVLPTEAFF. CDR3 bases: TGTGCCAGCAGAGATAACAGGGTTCTCCCGACTGAAGCTTTCTTT.

The sample holds a few counts of this clone. The chain recombines TRBV13 with TRBJ2-7; maybe TRBD2 (5 bases). With 5 bases removed from V and 6 bases from J, the gap between germline ends came to 11 bases. CDR1 PRHDT and CDR2 FYEKMQ come from the germline V gene (reference sequence). The length of the CDR3 is 12 residues. Here the CDR3 DNA reads TGTGCCAGCAGCCCCCCACGGGGCGAGCAGTACTTC. It is translated as CASSPPRGEQYF. The full variable domain, completed using reference TRBV13 and TRBJ2-7, is AAGVIQSPRHLIKEKRETATLKCYPIPRHDTVYWYQQGPGQDPQFLISFYEKMQSDKGSIPDRFSAQQFSDYHSELNMSSLELGDSALYFCASSPPRGEQYFGPGTRLTVT.

This clone has a single count. The chain couples TRBV14 to TRBJ1-4, with D possibly matching TRBD1 (6 bases). Germline values: CDR1 SGHDN, CDR2 FVKESK. Trimming took 0 bases from V and 8 from J, leaving 16 bases between them. The CDR3 consists of 16 residues. Here the CDR3 DNA reads TGTGCCAGCAGCCAAGAACCAGGGGCCAGACGGGAAAAACTGTTTTTT. It yields the protein CASSQEPGARREKLFF.

This clone appeared once. V is TRBV11-2 and J is TRBJ2-5; D unclear. Trimming removed 1 base from V and 5 bases from J, with 2 bases in between. CDR3 length: 11 amino acids. CDR1 and CDR2 from the germline V gene are SGHAT and FQNNGV. The CDR3 reads CASSLGETQYF. CDR3 bases: TGTGCCAGCAGCTTAGGGGAGACCCAGTACTTC.

The V call is TRBV7-9, the J call TRBJ2-7; 8 nucleotides agree with TRBD2. The V gene end was trimmed by 5 bases and the J gene end by 5 bases; junction bases not matched to a gene: 14. This CDR3 comprises 16 residues. Germline V lookup: CDR1 SEHNR, CDR2 FQNEAQ (reference sequence). CDR3 bases: TGTGCCAGCAGCCACAAACCGGGACTAGAAGTCCACGAGCAGTACTTC. Amino acid sequence: CASSHKPGLEVHEQYF.

This chain joins TRBV2 and TRBJ1-2; D perhaps matches TRBD1 (5 bases). The V gene's germline CDR1 is SNHLY and CDR2 FYNNEI. This CDR3 is built from 15 residues. V lost 1 base, J lost 2 bases, and 11 bases lay in between. The CDR3 spells CASSEGQSFNYGYTF. The CDR3 region has the DNA TGTGCCAGCAGTGAAGGACAGTCTTTCAACTATGGCTACACCTTC.